What follows are 30 T cell receptor beta chains derived from one specimen sequenced in a study of blood T cell repertoires in COVID-19. Here immunoSEQ multiplex PCR was the method, and the copy in TCRdb shows in-frame clones only, minus some. There are around 170,000 clones in the sample; around 80% occur only once, and approximately 14% lies in the top ten. The sequenced sample was PBMCs or T cells enriched from blood (not recorded which). The receptor set was obtained from a man between 60 and 75 years old who had been exposed to COVID-19.

V usage is TRBV5-1 and J usage is TRBJ2-1, with TRBD2 matching over 16 bases. Germline V lookup: CDR1 SGHRS, CDR2 YFSETQ. V lost 2 bases and J lost 0; bases outside the gene matches: 17. The CDR3 loop spans 23 amino acids. The DNA of the CDR3 is TGCGCCAGCAGCTTTTCCAACACTCCGGGACTAGCGGGAGGGCCGGGCTCCTACAATGAGCAGTTCTTC. Amino acids: CASSFSNTPGLAGGPGSYNEQFF.

The chain joins TRBV6-5 to TRBJ1-1; D gene uncertain. Germline V gene lookup returns CDR1 MNHEY and CDR2 SVGAGI. V was pared by 4 bases and J by 3 bases, with 15 bases between. This CDR3 has 15 amino acids. The CDR3 loop is CASSLGGWWDTEAFF. The DNA for the CDR3 is TGTGCCAGCAGTTTAGGAGGATGGTGGGACACTGAAGCTTTCTTT.

Comments on this clone: This CDR3 fails to terminate in the conserved phenylalanine or tryptophan, so it likely reflects a read error. No DNA is shown, since the ends of the CDR3 on it are uncertain; the CDR3 is the one TCRdb lists. The genes are TRBV9 and TRBJ2-7; the D call of TRBD2 is as the table states it, not checked on the DNA. Both ends counted, the CDR3 spans 13 residues. CDR1 and CDR2 from the germline V gene are SGDLS and YYNGEE. The CDR3 sequence is CASSVQKLLGRSI.

The rearrangement links TRBV18 to TRBJ1-1; TRBD1 matches at 9 bases. Germline-derived CDR1 and CDR2 are KGHSH and LQKENI. V lost 3 bases to trimming and J lost 1 base; unmatched junction nucleotides: 9. The CDR3 is 17 amino acids. The CDR3 loop is CASSPLPSGQGNTEAFF. In nucleotides, the CDR3 is TGTGCCAGCTCACCTTTGCCATCGGGACAGGGGAACACTGAAGCTTTCTTT.

This clone appeared a single time. The chain combines TRBV6-6 with TRBJ1-2; D is uncertain. The CDR3 has 13 residues. V lost 6 bases and J 2 bases, leaving 10 bases between the germline ends. The germline V gene has CDR1 MNHNY and CDR2 SVGAGI (reference sequence). Here the CDR3 DNA reads TGTGCCAGCAGCCCGGGAGCGAACTATGGCTACACCTTC. Residues: CASSPGANYGYTF.

The J gene is TRBJ1-6, the V gene TRBV13; D is uncertain. The V end was cut by 1 base, the J end by 6 bases, with 7 bases between. This CDR3 region has 14 residues. Per germline, CDR1 PRHDT and CDR2 FYEKMQ (reference sequence). This CDR3 is CASSLAQANSPLHF. In DNA, the CDR3 is TGTGCCAGCAGCTTAGCTCAGGCTAATTCACCCCTCCACTTT.

This chain uses TRBV21-1 with TRBJ1-2; TRBD1 is the table's D call, not checked against the DNA. TRBV21-1 is given as a pseudogene. The CDR3 runs to 12 residues. The CDR3 here is CSAVRYNYGYTF. CDR3 DNA: TGTAGTGCAGTACGATATAACTATGGCTACACCTTC.

The chain carries TRBV27 and TRBJ2-2; possibly TRBD2 for D (6 bases). V lost 6 bases, J lost 1 base, and 15 bases lay in between. CDR3 length: 16 residues. From germline, CDR1 is MNHEY and CDR2 SMNVEV (reference sequence). The DNA for the CDR3 is TGTGCCAGCAGCAAGACCGGGACTTTGAACACCGGGGAGCTGTTTTTT. It codes for CASSKTGTLNTGELFF.

In this sample, this clone turned up once. The chain is built from TRBV29-1 and TRBJ2-7, with TRBD1 identical over 7 bases. The V and J ends lost 3 bases and 5 bases, in that order; junction bases with no gene match: 13. This CDR3 spans 15 amino acids. Germline CDR1 and CDR2: SQVTM and ANQGSEA. The CDR3 reads CSVEPRQGRLDEQYF. The DNA for the CDR3 is TGCAGCGTTGAGCCCAGACAGGGACGGTTGGACGAGCAGTACTTC.

The chain links TRBV14 to TRBJ2-1, with D tentatively TRBD2 (5 bases). This CDR3 is built from 14 residues. Deletions cut 2 bases from V and 0 bases from J, with 5 bases between. Germline CDR1 is SGHDN and CDR2 is FVKESK. CDR3: CASSQTSSYNEQFF. In nucleotides, the CDR3 is TGTGCCAGCAGCCAAACTAGCTCCTACAATGAGCAGTTCTTC.

This clone was seen ten or more times. The CDR3 coding sequence is TGTGCCAGCAGTGAACTAGCGGGAGGGTACAATGAGCAGTTCTTC. Amino acid sequence: CASSELAGGYNEQFF. The rearrangement joins TRBV6-1 to TRBJ2-1; 12 bases align to TRBD2. V gave up 2 bases and J gave up 4 bases; unmatched junction bases: 0. This CDR3 has 15 residues. Germline loops: CDR1 MNHNS, CDR2 SASEGT.

The chain has TRBV9 and TRBJ2-7; 9 nucleotides line up with TRBD2. The CDR3 totals 16 residues. Germline V gene data show CDR1 as SGDLS and CDR2 as YYNGEE. J was trimmed by 3 bases and V by 0 bases; bases with no gene match: 7. The CDR3 region has the DNA TGTGCCAGCAGCGTAGAGGGTAGCGGGAGCTTCTACGAGCAGTACTTC. Its protein is CASSVEGSGSFYEQYF.

The rearrangement uses TRBV21-1 and TRBJ2-2; the D segment call TRBD2 is taken from the table without a DNA check. TRBV21-1 has pseudogene status. The CDR3 totals 18 residues. CDR3 bases: TGTGCCAGCAGCAGGGATCGGACTAGCGGGAGTATAGTCGGGGAGCTGTTTTTT. It encodes CASSRDRTSGSIVGELFF.

This rearrangement joins TRBV11-3 to TRBJ2-5; D is ambiguous. The CDR3 length is 12 residues. V lost 4 bases, J lost 4 bases, and 7 bases lay in between. Looked up from germline, CDR1 is SGHNT and CDR2 is YENEEA. The CDR3 is CASSSDRETQYF. The CDR3 DNA reads as TGTGCCAGCAGCTCAGACCGAGAGACCCAGTACTTC.

The chain uses TRBV11-1 and TRBJ2-1; maybe TRBD2 (6 bases). This CDR3 is 15 amino acids long. The germline V gene has CDR1 SGHAT and CDR2 FQDESV (reference sequence). V was clipped by 4 bases and J by 10 bases, with 20 bases between them. The CDR3: CASSSKKGRSREQFF. The CDR3 nucleotides are TGTGCCAGCAGCTCCAAAAAGGGGAGGTCAAGAGAGCAGTTCTTC.

This clone was recorded only once. The chain links TRBV28 to TRBJ1-1, with a possible D match to TRBD1 (6 bases). Germline V gene lookup returns CDR1 MDHEN and CDR2 SYDVKM. CDR3 size: 14 residues. V lost 4 bases, J lost 3 bases, and 12 bases lay in between. CDR3 coding DNA: TGTGCCAGCAGTTCAGGGGTCGGGGACACTGAAGCTTTCTTT. It specifies CASSSGVGDTEAFF.

The DNA for the CDR3 is TGTGCCAGCAGCTTAGGCAGAGGCGGGGAGCTGTTTTTT. Translating it yields CASSLGRGGELFF. The rearrangement joins TRBV7-8 to TRBJ2-2; the D is unclear. From germline, CDR1 is SGHVS and CDR2 FQNEAQ. This CDR3 region has 13 residues. V was cut by 1 base and J by 7 bases, with 7 bases left in between.

The chain couples TRBV5-4 to TRBJ1-4; the D is unclear. The CDR3 spans 14 residues. V shed 9 bases and J shed 0 bases, with 12 bases lying between them. The germline CDR1 and CDR2 sequences are SGHNT and YYREEE (reference sequence). The CDR3 loop is CATGEGATNEKLFF. The CDR3 bases are TGTGCCACCGGGGAGGGTGCAACTAATGAAAAACTGTTTTTT.

The chain carries TRBV10-3 and TRBJ1-1, with 9 positions matching TRBD1. V was pared by 4 bases and J by 0 bases, with 3 bases of the junction left unmatched. Germline-derived CDR1 and CDR2 are ENHRY and SYGVKD. The CDR3 is 15 residues long. DNA for the CDR3: TGTGCCATCAGTGGGGGACAGGGAATGAACACTGAAGCTTTCTTT. Protein sequence: CAISGGQGMNTEAFF.

Written as DNA, the CDR3 is TGCAGTGCTAGTCCCGGGCTAGCGGGAATCGAGCAGTACTTC. This encodes CSASPGLAGIEQYF. The rearrangement uses TRBV20-1 and TRBJ2-7; TRBD2 matches 9 bases. V trimming: 3 bases; J trimming: 6 bases; junction bases outside the gene matches: 9. This CDR3 has 14 residues. Germline assignment: CDR1 DFQATT and CDR2 SNEGSKA (reference sequence).

The chain links TRBV29-1 to TRBJ2-6; the D is unclear. V dropped 6 bases and J dropped 0 bases, with 12 bases sitting between them. Germline lookup yields CDR1 SQVTM and CDR2 ANQGSEA. The CDR3 has 15 residues. CDR3 sequence (DNA): TGCAGCGTGACTGCTCTGAGCTCTGGGGCCAACGTCCTGACTTTC. This encodes CSVTALSSGANVLTF.

The chain is built from TRBV7-2 and TRBJ2-1; D unresolved. Deletions cut 0 bases from V and 4 bases from J, with 10 bases between. This CDR3 is 15 amino acids long. Germline V CDR1 and CDR2: SGHTA, FQGNSA. CDR3 in amino acids: CASSLALRSYNEQFF. The CDR3 DNA is TGTGCCAGCAGCTTAGCCCTGCGCTCGTACAATGAGCAGTTCTTC.

The chain carries TRBV4-3 and TRBJ1-1; tentative D call: TRBD1 (5 bases). V lost 1 base to trimming and J lost 4 bases, with 16 bases between them. The CDR3 length is 16 residues. CDR1 and CDR2 (germline): LGHNA, YSLEER. This CDR3 reads CASSQVPSMGGTEAFF. The CDR3 DNA follows: TGCGCCAGCAGCCAAGTGCCTTCTATGGGGGGCACTGAAGCTTTCTTT.

The chain carries TRBV11-2 and TRBJ1-4, with 9 bases that match TRBD1. The CDR3 has 16 amino acids. Trimming at V came to 3 bases and at J to 0 bases, leaving 2 bases not matched to a gene. Per the germline V gene, CDR1 is SGHAT and CDR2 is FQNNGV. The CDR3 DNA is TGTGCCAGCAGCTTGGACAGGGGTGCAACTAATGAAAAACTGTTTTTT. Protein: CASSLDRGATNEKLFF.

The rearrangement joins TRBV14 to TRBJ1-1; D is uncertain. Germline V CDR1 and CDR2: SGHDN, FVKESK. The CDR3 extends over 15 amino acids. The germline V and J ends were trimmed by 4 bases and 1 base, with 13 bases remaining between them. This CDR3 reads CASSPLGWQNTEAFF. DNA of the CDR3: TGTGCCAGCAGCCCGCTCGGGTGGCAGAACACTGAAGCTTTCTTT.

This chain joins TRBV18 and TRBJ2-7; 9 positions agree with TRBD1. This CDR3 is built from 13 residues. After removal of 3 bases from V and 8 bases from J, the junction contained 5 bases not matched to a gene. CDR1 is KGHSH and CDR2 is LQKENI in the germline V gene. The CDR3 sequence: CASSPEDRGQQYF. CDR3 DNA sequence: TGTGCCAGCTCACCGGAGGACAGGGGACAGCAGTACTTC.

This clone was found a few times. This chain uses TRBV7-2 with TRBJ2-5; possible D gene TRBD1, 6 bases. Germline CDR1 is SGHTA and CDR2 is FQGNSA. V was pared by 1 base and J by 5 bases, with 8 bases between. The CDR3 has 13 amino acids. The CDR3 nucleotides read TGTGCCAGCAGCTTAGGGGGGCGGGAGACCCAGTACTTC. This gives the protein CASSLGGRETQYF.

This clone has a handful of counts. The J gene is TRBJ1-2, the V gene TRBV19, with D tentatively TRBD1 (5 bases). CDR3 length: 14 residues. Trimming took 2 bases from V and 4 from J, leaving 11 bases between them. Germline V gives CDR1 LNHDA, CDR2 SQIVND (reference sequence). Here the CDR3 reads CASSISSRVYGYTF. For the CDR3, the DNA is TGTGCCAGTAGTATATCATCCAGGGTCTATGGCTACACCTTC.

This rearrangement joins TRBV5-3 to TRBJ2-1, with 9 bases aligning to TRBD2. Being an ORF, TRBV5-3 has a function that is uncertain. Unmatched junction bases numbered 12, after V lost 4 bases and J lost 7 bases. CDR3 length equals 16 residues. CDR3 DNA sequence: TGTGCCAGAAGCCGGGGGGCGGGAGGGCCATGGAATGAGCAGTTCTTC. Translation: CARSRGAGGPWNEQFF.

This clone came up a few times. The chain is built from TRBV5-8 and TRBJ1-5; 12 nucleotides agree with TRBD1. The CDR3 extends over 15 amino acids. Germline V CDR1 and CDR2: SGHTS, YDEGEE. The J segment lost 6 bases and the V segment lost 3 bases, leaving 4 bases of the junction unmatched. CDR3 protein: CASSSGTGGSQPQHF. The CDR3 DNA follows: TGTGCCAGCAGCTCCGGGACAGGGGGCAGTCAGCCCCAGCATTTT.